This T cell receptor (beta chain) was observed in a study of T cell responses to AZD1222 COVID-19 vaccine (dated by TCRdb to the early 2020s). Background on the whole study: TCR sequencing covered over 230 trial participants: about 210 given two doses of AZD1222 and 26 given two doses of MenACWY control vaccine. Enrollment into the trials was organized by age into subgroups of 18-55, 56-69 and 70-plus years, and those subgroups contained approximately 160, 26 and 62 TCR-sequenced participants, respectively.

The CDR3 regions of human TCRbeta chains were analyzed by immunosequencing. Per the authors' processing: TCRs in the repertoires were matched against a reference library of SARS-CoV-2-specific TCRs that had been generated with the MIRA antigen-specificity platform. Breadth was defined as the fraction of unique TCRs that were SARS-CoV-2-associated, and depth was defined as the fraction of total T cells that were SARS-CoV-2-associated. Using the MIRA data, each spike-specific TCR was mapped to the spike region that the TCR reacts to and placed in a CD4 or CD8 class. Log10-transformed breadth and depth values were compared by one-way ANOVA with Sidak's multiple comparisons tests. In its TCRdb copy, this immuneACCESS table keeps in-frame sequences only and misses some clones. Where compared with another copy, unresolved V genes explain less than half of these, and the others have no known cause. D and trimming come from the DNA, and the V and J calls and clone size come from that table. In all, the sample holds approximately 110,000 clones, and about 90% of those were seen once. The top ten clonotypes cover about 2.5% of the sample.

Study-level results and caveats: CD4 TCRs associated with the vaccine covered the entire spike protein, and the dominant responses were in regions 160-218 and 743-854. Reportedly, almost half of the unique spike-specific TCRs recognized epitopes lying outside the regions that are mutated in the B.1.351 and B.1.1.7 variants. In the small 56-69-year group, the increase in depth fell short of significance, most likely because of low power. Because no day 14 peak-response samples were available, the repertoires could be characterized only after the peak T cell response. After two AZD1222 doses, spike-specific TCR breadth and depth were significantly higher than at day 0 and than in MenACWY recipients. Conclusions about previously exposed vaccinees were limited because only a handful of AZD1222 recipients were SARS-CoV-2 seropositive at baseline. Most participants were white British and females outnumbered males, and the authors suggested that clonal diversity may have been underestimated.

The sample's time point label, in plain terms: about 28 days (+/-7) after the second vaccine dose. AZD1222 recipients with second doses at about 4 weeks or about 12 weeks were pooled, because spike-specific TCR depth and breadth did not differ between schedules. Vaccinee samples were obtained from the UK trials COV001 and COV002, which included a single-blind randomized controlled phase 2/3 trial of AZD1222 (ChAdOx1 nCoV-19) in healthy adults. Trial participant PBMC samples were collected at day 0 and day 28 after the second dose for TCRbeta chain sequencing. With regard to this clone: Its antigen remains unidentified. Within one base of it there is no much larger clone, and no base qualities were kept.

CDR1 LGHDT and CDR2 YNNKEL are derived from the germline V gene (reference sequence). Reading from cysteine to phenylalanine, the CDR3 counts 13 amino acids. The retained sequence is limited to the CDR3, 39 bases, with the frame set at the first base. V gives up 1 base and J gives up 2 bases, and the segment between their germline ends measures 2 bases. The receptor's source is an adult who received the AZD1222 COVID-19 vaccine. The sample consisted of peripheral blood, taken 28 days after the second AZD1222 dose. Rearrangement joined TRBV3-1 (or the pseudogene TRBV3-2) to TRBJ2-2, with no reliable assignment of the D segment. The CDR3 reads CASSQANTGELFF. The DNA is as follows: TGTGCCAGCAGCCAAGCAAACACCGGGGAGCTGTTTTTT.